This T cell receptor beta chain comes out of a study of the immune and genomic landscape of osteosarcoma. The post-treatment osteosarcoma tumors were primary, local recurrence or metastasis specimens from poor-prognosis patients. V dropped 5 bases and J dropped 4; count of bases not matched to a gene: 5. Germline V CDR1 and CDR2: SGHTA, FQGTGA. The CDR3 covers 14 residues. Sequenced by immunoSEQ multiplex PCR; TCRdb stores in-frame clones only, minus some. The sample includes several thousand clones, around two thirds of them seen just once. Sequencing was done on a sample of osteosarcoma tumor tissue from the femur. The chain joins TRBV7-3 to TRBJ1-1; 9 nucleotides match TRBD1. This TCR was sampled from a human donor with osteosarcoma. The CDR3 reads CASSGQGPGTEAFF. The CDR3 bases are TGTGCCAGCAGCGGACAGGGGCCGGGCACTGAAGCTTTCTTT.